Detailed here is one T cell receptor (beta chain). This sample was included in a study of Ad26.COV2.S vaccination and SARS-CoV-2 variants. TCRdb's copy holds only in-frame clones and misses some; the assay was immunoSEQ multiplex PCR. The sample contains more than 300,000 clones, 85% to 90% of which appear only once. The length of the CDR3 is 13 residues. Germline loops: CDR1 GTSNPN, CDR2 SVGIG (reference sequence). Treatment here: 19 received Ad26.COV2.S at low or high dose, single or two shots; 5 received placebo; per-sample allocation not given. Sample collection was performed on day 63 after the first vaccine or placebo injection.

The sequences come from peripheral blood, collected in a trial of Ad26.COV2.S vaccine versus placebo. The chain links TRBV30 to TRBJ1-1; possible D gene TRBD1, 6 bases. This TCR came from a person aged 18-65 years who received the Ad26.COV2.S COVID-19 vaccine or a placebo. The CDR3 DNA sequence: TGTGTCGCCCGGGGACATTCGAACACTGAAGCTTTCTTT. Translation gives CVARGHSNTEAFF.